A single sample is the source of the 21 T cell receptor beta chains below, sequenced in a study of blood T cell repertoires in COVID-19. The assay was immunoSEQ multiplex PCR, and TCRdb's table has in-frame clones only and misses some. The sample has about 300,000 clones, 85% to 90% seen once. Sequencing was done on a sample of peripheral blood. The receptors were sampled from a woman aged 30 to 39 with COVID-19, enrolled during active disease.

This CDR3 is CASSESGGSIGEQYF. The CDR3 DNA sequence: TGTGCCAGCAGTGAGAGCGGGGGGTCGATCGGCGAGCAGTACTTC. The chain has TRBV2 and TRBJ2-7, with TRBD2 matching 9 bases. V was clipped by 3 bases and J by 6 bases; unmatched bases: 9. The CDR3 contains 15 residues. Germline lookup yields CDR1 SNHLY and CDR2 FYNNEI. Full variable domain (missing parts from reference TRBV2 and TRBJ2-7): EPEVTQTPSHQVTQMGQEVILRCVPISNHLYFYWYRQILGQKVEFLVSFYNNEISEKSEIFDDQFSVERPDGSNFTLKIRSTKLEDSAMYFCASSESGGSIGEQYFGPGTRLTVT.

This rearrangement joins TRBV3-1 (or the pseudogene TRBV3-2) to TRBJ2-1, with no clear D. The CDR3 totals 13 residues. Per germline, CDR1 LGHDT and CDR2 YNNKEL (reference sequence). The ends were cut back, 6 bases at V and 9 bases at J, with 15 bases in the middle. The CDR3 region is CASSWSSVAEQFF. The CDR3 bases are TGTGCCAGCAGTTGGTCCTCAGTGGCTGAGCAGTTCTTC.

The sample holds one count of this clone. The chain couples TRBV27 to TRBJ1-1; 7 bases are shared with TRBD1. With 0 bases clipped from V and 5 bases from J, the junction kept 3 bases outside the gene matches. Germline loops: CDR1 MNHEY, CDR2 SMNVEV (reference sequence). The CDR3 extends over 14 amino acids. This chain's CDR3 is CASSLSRQGTEAFF. CDR3 coding DNA: TGTGCCAGCAGTTTATCCAGACAGGGAACTGAAGCTTTCTTT.

The chain has TRBV6-2 or TRBV6-3 and TRBJ2-1; 8 bases line up with TRBD1. The ends lost 3 bases at V and 7 bases at J; junction bases unmatched: 8. Germline V CDR1 and CDR2: MNHEY, SVGEGT. CDR3 length: 15 amino acids. The CDR3 region has the DNA TGTGCCAGCAGTTATTCGGACAGGGTTTCAAATGAGCAGTTCTTC. It encodes CASSYSDRVSNEQFF.

DNA of the CDR3: TGTGCCACCAGCAGAGCCCGGTCAAGCTACACCTTC. Protein product: CATSRARSSYTF. The chain couples TRBV15 to TRBJ1-2; D not resolved. The germline V gene encodes CDR1 LNHNV and CDR2 YYDKDF (reference sequence). V was shortened by 1 base and J by 9 bases, with 9 bases between the two germline ends. The CDR3 has 12 amino acids.

The chain links TRBV6-5 to TRBJ1-5; TRBD1 aligns across 8 bases. The germline V gene encodes CDR1 MNHEY and CDR2 SVGAGI. The CDR3 covers 15 residues. Trimming took 10 bases from V and 2 from J; bases not matched to a gene: 10. The CDR3, as DNA: TGTGCCACCGAAGGACAGGACAGGGGCAATCAGCCCCAGCATTTT. As protein: CATEGQDRGNQPQHF.

The V call is TRBV10-3, the J call TRBJ2-2; no reliable D call. V lost 2 bases, J lost 0 bases, and 16 bases lay in between. Germline V gene sequence: CDR1 ENHRY, CDR2 SYGVKD. This CDR3 comprises 18 residues. CDR3 protein: CAISETYWSTSNTGELFF. The CDR3 DNA sequence: TGTGCCATCAGTGAGACCTACTGGAGTACCTCGAACACCGGGGAGCTGTTTTTT.

This chain uses TRBV3-1 (or the pseudogene TRBV3-2) with TRBJ2-1; perhaps TRBD2 as D (6 bases). The CDR3 covers 16 residues. CDR1 and CDR2 (germline): LGHDT, YNNKEL (reference sequence). The V and J ends lost 3 bases and 8 bases respectively, with 20 bases between them. The CDR3 loop is CASSQKTRALSDEQFF. CDR3 DNA sequence: TGTGCCAGCAGCCAGAAGACTAGGGCCTTATCGGATGAGCAGTTCTTC.

Here the CDR3 DNA reads TGTGCCAGCAGCTTCAGGGGCCTACCGGACACTGAAGCTTTCTTT. Amino acids: CASSFRGLPDTEAFF. The chain combines TRBV11-2 with TRBJ1-1; D is perhaps TRBD1 (6 bases). V was cut by 3 bases and J by 3 bases, with 14 bases left in between. The germline CDR1 and CDR2 sequences are SGHAT and FQNNGV. The CDR3 runs 15 residues.

The rearrangement joins TRBV30 to TRBJ1-2, with 7 bases fitting TRBD1. Germline CDR1 GTSNPN, CDR2 SVGIG (reference sequence). The ends lost 0 bases at V and 7 bases at J; junction bases unmatched: 14. CDR3 length: 16 residues. The CDR3 is CAWSVRDSRKTPGYTF. As DNA, the CDR3 is TGTGCCTGGAGTGTACGGGACAGCCGGAAAACTCCTGGCTACACCTTC.

This clone was recorded once. The J gene is TRBJ1-4, the V gene TRBV2; D call uncertain. The CDR3 runs 11 residues. Germline CDR1 is SNHLY and CDR2 is FYNNEI. Trimming pared 1 base from V and 12 bases from J, leaving 6 bases between. The chain's CDR3 is CASSEDGELFF. DNA for the CDR3: TGTGCCAGCAGTGAAGACGGGGAACTGTTTTTT.

The chain uses TRBV2 and TRBJ2-1, with 12 positions matching TRBD1. The CDR3 extends over 13 amino acids. CDR1 SNHLY and CDR2 FYNNEI come from the germline V gene. CDR3 DNA sequence: TGTGTCACGAGCCGGGACAGGGGGCAGGAGCAGTTCTTC. It is translated as CVTSRDRGQEQFF.

J is TRBJ1-5 and V is TRBV6-6; no definite D call. The ends were cut back, 5 bases at V and 0 bases at J, with 8 bases in the middle. The germline V gene has CDR1 MNHNY and CDR2 SVGAGI (reference sequence). This CDR3 is 14 amino acids long. The CDR3 DNA reads as TGTGCCAGCAGTCCCGACATTAGCAATCAGCCCCAGCATTTT. Translated, it gives CASSPDISNQPQHF.

This sequence joins TRBV5-1 and TRBJ1-6; D not resolved. V was trimmed by 1 base and J by 7 bases, leaving 9 bases between them. CDR3 size: 14 residues. Germline V gives CDR1 SGHRS, CDR2 YFSETQ. The CDR3 protein is CASSLRLPNSPLHF. CDR3 DNA: TGCGCCAGCAGCTTGAGACTCCCAAATTCACCCCTCCACTTT.

The rearrangement links TRBV7-2 to TRBJ2-5; D not resolved. Trimming shortened V by 6 bases and J by 1 base, and 9 bases separated the two germline ends. The CDR3 is made up of 13 amino acids. Germline V gene sequence: CDR1 SGHTA, CDR2 FQGNSA. CDR3 sequence reads: CASRARPQETQYF. Here the CDR3 DNA reads TGTGCCAGCAGAGCTCGCCCCCAAGAGACCCAGTACTTC.

V usage is TRBV6-4 and J usage is TRBJ2-3; perhaps TRBD2 as D (7 bases). Trimming pared 4 bases from V and 4 bases from J, leaving 12 bases between. Germline CDR1 reads MRHNA; CDR2 reads SNTAGT. This CDR3 has 14 amino acids. The CDR3 sequence: CASSGEGGADTQYF. Written as DNA, the CDR3 is TGTGCCAGCAGTGGAGAGGGGGGGGCAGATACGCAGTATTTT.

This chain uses TRBV24-1 with TRBJ1-2, with 7 positions matching TRBD1. Germline V gene data show CDR1 as KGHDR and CDR2 as SFDVKD. The junction had 7 bases not matched to a gene; V was cut back by 2 bases and J by 2 bases. The CDR3 is made up of 16 amino acids. This chain's CDR3 is CATSDSSGQINYGYTF. The DNA of the CDR3 is TGTGCCACCAGTGATTCCTCGGGACAGATAAACTATGGCTACACCTTC.

The chain links TRBV7-9 to TRBJ1-4; the match to TRBD1 covers 10 bases. Germline-derived CDR1 and CDR2 are SEHNR and FQNEAQ (reference sequence). CDR3 length: 14 residues. Trimming cost V 4 bases and J 7 bases; bases outside gene matches: 3. CDR3 sequence (DNA): TGTGCCAGCAGCTGGGGACAGGGGATTGAAAAACTGTTTTTT. Translation: CASSWGQGIEKLFF.

The gene calls are TRBV9 and TRBJ2-1; D gene uncertain. The CDR3 covers 16 residues. V lost 4 bases, J lost 0 bases, and 14 bases lay in between. CDR1 is SGDLS, CDR2 YYNGEE, per germline. The CDR3 sequence is CASSSLGRLSYNEQFF. The CDR3 nucleotides read TGTGCCAGCAGCTCTCTCGGCAGACTCTCCTACAATGAGCAGTTCTTC.

The chain has TRBV5-1 and TRBJ2-5, with 9 bases matching TRBD1. The V gene end was trimmed by 7 bases and the J gene end by 4 bases; junction bases not matched to a gene: 8. The CDR3 length is 14 residues. From germline, CDR1 is SGHRS and CDR2 YFSETQ. The CDR3 nucleotides are TGCGCCAGCTCAACCGGGACAGGGAGAGAGACCCAGTACTTC. As protein: CASSTGTGRETQYF.

In regard to this clone: A read error is possible here, since a much larger clone lies one base away. The same CDR3 is also encoded by other DNA sequences in this sample. The genes are TRBV5-1 and TRBJ1-1, with D unresolved. This CDR3 is built from 14 residues. Germline CDR1 is SGHRS and CDR2 is YFSETQ. V was clipped by 0 bases and J by 1 base, with 7 bases between them. This CDR3 is CASSLAQSNTEAFF. The CDR3 DNA reads TGCGCCAGCAGCTTGGCCCAGTCGAACACTGAAGCTTTCTTT.